This T cell receptor (beta chain) was recovered during a study of T-cell reconstitution after alpha-beta-depleted transplantation in children (dated by TCRdb to the mid-2010s). Background for the entire study: T-cell immune reconstitution after TCRalphabeta/CD19-depleted allogeneic hematopoietic cell transplantation in children was quantitatively tracked in the study by means of TCR repertoire profiling.

Trimmed from V: 5 bases; trimmed from J: 0 bases; junction bases lacking a gene match: 6. Its CDR3 holds 16 amino acids, cysteine through phenylalanine. This entry keeps only the CDR3 DNA: 48 bases, framed from base 1. CDR1 and CDR2, per the germline V gene, are SGHRS and YFSETQ. The library was prepared using PCR. Data came from an Illumina HiSeq 2500. TCR library preparation used molecular barcoding, with unique molecular identifiers applied to normalize quantification of the TCRbeta repertoire. TCRdb ran its own pipeline on the public reads, namely fastp trimming at Q25 and MiXCR clone calling, and kept in-frame beta chains. Here each entry gathers all rows of one CDR3 protein and keeps the most common genes and DNA. This sample gives 250,000 to 400,000 distinct CDR3 sequences in total; 23% of them show up just once. Approximately 9.9% of the sample rests with the top ten. As for this clonotype: The antigen this receptor binds is unknown. No base quality information exists; no much larger clone differs at one position.

What the research found in general, with its limitations: In some patients, high TCRbeta diversity at day 60 was attributed to recipient T cells and intrathymic progenitors that had survived conditioning. The apparently early recovery of alphabetaT-cell counts about two months after transplant reportedly depended on only several hundred rapidly expanded clones that came from non-depleted graft cells. The frequencies of hyperexpanded clones fell over the following months, and after one year, T-cell counts and TCRbeta diversity were mostly attributed to newly produced T cells.

What the treatment or condition label conveys for this sample: allogeneic hematopoietic cell transplantation with graft depleted of TCRalphabeta T cells and CD19 B cells. TCRalphabeta/CD19-depleted allogeneic hematopoietic cell grafts were given to the transplant recipients, all of whom were children. Rearrangement joined TRBV5-1 to TRBJ2-7, and 12 junction bases match TRBD2. The source material was PBMCs, mostly from graft donor cells, sampled 180 days after TCRalphabeta/CD19-depleted stem cell transplant. The clonotype originates from a male patient between 5 and 17 years old who had a stem cell transplant for acute lymphoblastic leukemia, so the T cells may come from the graft donor. The CDR3 in this case is CASRRLAGASSYEQYF. The nucleotide sequence reads as follows: TGCGCCAGCAGAAGACTAGCGGGGGCGAGCTCCTACGAGCAGTACTTC.